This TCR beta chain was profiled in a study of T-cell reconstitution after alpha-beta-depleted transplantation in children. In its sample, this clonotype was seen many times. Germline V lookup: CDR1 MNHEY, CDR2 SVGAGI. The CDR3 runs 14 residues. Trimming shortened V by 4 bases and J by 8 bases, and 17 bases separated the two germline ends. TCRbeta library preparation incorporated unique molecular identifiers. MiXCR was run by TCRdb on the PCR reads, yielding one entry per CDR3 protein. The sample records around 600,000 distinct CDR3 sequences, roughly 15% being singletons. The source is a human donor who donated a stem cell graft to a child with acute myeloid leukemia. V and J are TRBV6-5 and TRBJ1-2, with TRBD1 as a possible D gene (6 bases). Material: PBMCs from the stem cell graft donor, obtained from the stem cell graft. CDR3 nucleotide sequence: TGTGCCAGCAGTTCTCTACCGGGGGCAGGCGGCTACACCTTC. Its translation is CASSSLPGAGGYTF.